Detailed here is one T cell receptor beta chain. What antigen it recognizes has not been identified. No base-level quality is on record; no much larger clone is a single base apart. For deep sequencing of PBMC libraries, mostly about 450 ng of input genomic DNA was used, and six replicates were run per sample. The immunoSEQ hsTCRbeta kit was used to prepare TCRbeta libraries, following the manufacturer's instructions. Sequencing of the completed libraries took place using an Illumina NovaSeq 6000 S4 flow cell after they had been pooled to roughly 3.2 nM. The authors' pipeline ran thus. The immunoSEQ Analyzer handled quality control and preprocessing of the raw data. The analysis was limited to productive rearrangements, and each clonotype was defined by a unique CDR3 amino acid sequence. Using the R package tcR, the researchers computed the Gini-Simpson index as their estimate of repertoire clonality. Student's t test was used to compare Gini indices, and Pearson correlation was used to assess associations with tumor size change. The source is immuneACCESS, and TCRdb retained only in-frame sequences with V and J called. Part of the clones is not carried over; for the studies checked, unresolved V genes explain less than half of this, and the remainder is unexplained. The V and J calls and clone size are taken from that table; D and trimming were inferred from the DNA. A total of 15,000 to 20,000 clones appear in this sample, roughly three fifths of them only once. The ten largest clones add up to roughly 2.6% of the sample.

The record originates from a study of neoadjuvant anti-PD-1 for oral cavity cancer (dated by TCRdb to about 2021). About the investigation overall: Before undergoing curative-intent surgical resection, most patients got three to four biweekly nivolumab doses at 3 mg/kg. For patients who did not progress, a fourth nivolumab dose was given around day 43, followed by definitive surgical resection on days 50-56. Responders were defined as patients with complete response, partial response or stable disease by RECIST 1.1; non-responders were defined as patients with progression. The parent correlative cohort included some 13 patients, with an approximately 35% response rate. Study-level results and caveats: TCR analyses included only three patients per response group, and the authors called for larger cohorts for validation. After neoadjuvant nivolumab, T cell clonality (Gini index) in PBMCs was significantly higher in non-responders than in responders. A higher pretreatment blood Treg/Th17 ratio correlated with both higher pretreatment blood TCRbeta clonality and lower post-treatment tumor TCRbeta clonality.

The CDR3, from cysteine to phenylalanine, totals 16 residues. The read is trimmed to its CDR3 DNA, 48 bases read in frame from base 1. According to the germline V gene (reference sequence), CDR1 reads SEHNR and CDR2 reads FQNEAQ. V sheds 7 bases and J sheds 2 bases, leaving 18 bases between their ends. What the time point label conveys for this sample: before neoadjuvant nivolumab. The patients had newly diagnosed stage II-IVA oral cavity squamous cell carcinoma and had not received any prior systemic or radiation treatment. The cohort was made up of patients with locally advanced, HPV-negative oral cavity squamous cell carcinoma. Peripheral blood mononuclear cells were analyzed directly and were not maintained or expanded in culture. The samples were drawn from a longitudinal correlative study tied to a single-arm phase II trial testing neoadjuvant nivolumab in oral cavity squamous cell carcinoma. Subject-matched pre- and post-treatment PBMCs and tumors from three responders and three non-responders were subjected to genomic DNA-based TCRbeta sequencing. Peripheral blood mononuclear cells were collected before nivolumab treatment and again after treatment, at the time of surgery. The Maxwell RSC DNA from Cells kit was used to isolate genomic DNA from PBMCs.

Sequencing was performed on PBMCs, taken before nivolumab (anti-PD-1) treatment. The rearrangement joined TRBV7-9 to TRBJ1-3; TRBD1 is a weak D gene call, 6 bases matching. This clonotype was obtained from a person aged 35-79 years with oral cavity squamous cell carcinoma. The CDR3 protein is CASTPRVTGPGNTIYF. The base sequence is TGTGCCAGCACCCCAAGAGTGACAGGCCCTGGAAACACCATATATTTT.